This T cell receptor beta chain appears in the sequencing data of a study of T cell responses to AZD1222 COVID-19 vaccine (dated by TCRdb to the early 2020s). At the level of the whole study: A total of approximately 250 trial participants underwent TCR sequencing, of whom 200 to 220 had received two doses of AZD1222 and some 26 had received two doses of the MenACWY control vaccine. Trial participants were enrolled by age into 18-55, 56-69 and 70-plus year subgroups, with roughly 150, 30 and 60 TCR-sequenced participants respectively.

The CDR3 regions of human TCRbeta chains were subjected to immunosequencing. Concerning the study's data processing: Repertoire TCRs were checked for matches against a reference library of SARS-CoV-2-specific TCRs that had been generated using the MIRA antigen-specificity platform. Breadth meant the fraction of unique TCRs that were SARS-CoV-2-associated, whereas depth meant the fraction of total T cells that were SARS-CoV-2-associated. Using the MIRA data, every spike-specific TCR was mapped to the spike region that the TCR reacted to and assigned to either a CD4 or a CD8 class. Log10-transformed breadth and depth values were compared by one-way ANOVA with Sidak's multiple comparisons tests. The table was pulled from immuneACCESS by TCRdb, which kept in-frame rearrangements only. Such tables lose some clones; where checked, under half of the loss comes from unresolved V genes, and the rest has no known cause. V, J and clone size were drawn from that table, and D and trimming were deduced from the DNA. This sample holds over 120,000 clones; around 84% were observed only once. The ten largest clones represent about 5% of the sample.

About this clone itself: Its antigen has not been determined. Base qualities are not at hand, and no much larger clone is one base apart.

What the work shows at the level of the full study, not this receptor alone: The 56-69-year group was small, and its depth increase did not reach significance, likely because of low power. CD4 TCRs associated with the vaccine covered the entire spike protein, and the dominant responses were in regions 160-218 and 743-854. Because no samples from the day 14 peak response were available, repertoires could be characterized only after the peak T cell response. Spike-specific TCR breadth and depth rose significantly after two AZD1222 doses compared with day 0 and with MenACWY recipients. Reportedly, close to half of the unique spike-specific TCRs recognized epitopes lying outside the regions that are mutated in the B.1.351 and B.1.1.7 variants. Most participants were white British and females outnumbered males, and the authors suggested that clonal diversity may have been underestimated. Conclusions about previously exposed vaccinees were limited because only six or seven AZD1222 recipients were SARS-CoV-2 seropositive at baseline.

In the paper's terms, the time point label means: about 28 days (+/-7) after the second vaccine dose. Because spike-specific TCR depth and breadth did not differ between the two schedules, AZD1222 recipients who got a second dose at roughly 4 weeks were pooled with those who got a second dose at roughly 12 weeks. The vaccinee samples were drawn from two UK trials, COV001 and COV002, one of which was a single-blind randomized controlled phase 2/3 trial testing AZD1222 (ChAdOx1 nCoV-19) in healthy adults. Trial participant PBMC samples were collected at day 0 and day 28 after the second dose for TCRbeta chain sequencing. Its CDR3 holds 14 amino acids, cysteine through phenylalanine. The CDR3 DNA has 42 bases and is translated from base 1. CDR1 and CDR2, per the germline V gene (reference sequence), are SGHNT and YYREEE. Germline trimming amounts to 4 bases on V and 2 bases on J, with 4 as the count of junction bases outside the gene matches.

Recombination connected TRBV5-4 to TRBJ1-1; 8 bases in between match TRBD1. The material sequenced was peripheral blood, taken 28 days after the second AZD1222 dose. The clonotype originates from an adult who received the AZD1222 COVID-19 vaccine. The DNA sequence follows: TGTGCCAGCAGCATAGGACAGGGAAACACTGAAGCTTTCTTT. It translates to CASSIGQGNTEAFF.